Listed here is a single T cell receptor (beta chain). Each and every patient relapsed after autologous stem cell transplantation, and patients got differing brentuximab vedotin exposure. Patients reached a best response of complete response, partial response or progressive disease. The data belong to a study of PD-1 blockade in classical Hodgkin lymphoma. This table comes from immunoSEQ multiplex PCR, and its TCRdb copy is limited to in-frame clones, with some not included. Of 100,000 to 130,000 clones listed, about 89% are singletons. This CDR3 contains 13 residues. Germline CDR1 KGHSH, CDR2 LQKENI. V lost 3 bases and J lost 6, with 8 bases in between.

V and J are TRBV18 and TRBJ2-2; D is unclear. This sample comprised peripheral blood mononuclear cells (PBMCs), obtained before the second cycle of nivolumab. The source is a human donor with classical Hodgkin lymphoma. The DNA for the CDR3 is TGTGCCAGCTCACCGACCACCGCCGGGGAGCTGTTTTTT. It specifies CASSPTTAGELFF.